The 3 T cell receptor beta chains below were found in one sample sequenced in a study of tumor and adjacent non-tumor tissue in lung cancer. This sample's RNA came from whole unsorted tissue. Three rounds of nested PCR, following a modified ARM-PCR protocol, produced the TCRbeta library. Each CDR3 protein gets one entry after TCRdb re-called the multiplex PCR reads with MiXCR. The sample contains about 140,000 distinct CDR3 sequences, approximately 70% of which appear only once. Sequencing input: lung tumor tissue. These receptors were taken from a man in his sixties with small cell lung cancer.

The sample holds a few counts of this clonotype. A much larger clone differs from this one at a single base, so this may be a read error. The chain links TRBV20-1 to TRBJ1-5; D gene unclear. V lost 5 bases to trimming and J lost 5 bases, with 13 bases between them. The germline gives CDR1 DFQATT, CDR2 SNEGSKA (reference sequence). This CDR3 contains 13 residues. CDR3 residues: CSAAWVSDQPQHF. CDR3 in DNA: TGCAGTGCTGCATGGGTCTCGGATCAGCCCCAGCATTTT.

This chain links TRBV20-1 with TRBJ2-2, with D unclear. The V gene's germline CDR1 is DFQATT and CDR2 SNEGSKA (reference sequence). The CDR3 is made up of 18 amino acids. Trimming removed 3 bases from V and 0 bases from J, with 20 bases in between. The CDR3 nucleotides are TGCAGTGCTAGGCACACGTGGGCCGCACCCGCGAACACCGGGGAGCTGTTTTTT. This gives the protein CSARHTWAAPANTGELFF.

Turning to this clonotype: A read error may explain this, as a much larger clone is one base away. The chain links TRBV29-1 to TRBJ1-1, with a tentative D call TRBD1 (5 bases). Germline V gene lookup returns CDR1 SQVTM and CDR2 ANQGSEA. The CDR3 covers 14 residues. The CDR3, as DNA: TGCAGCGTCCGCCGGGGGGGAGAAAACACTGTAGCTTTCTTT. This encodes CSVRRGGENTVAFF.